Listed below are T cell receptor beta chains from one sample, sequenced in a study of T cell responses to AZD1222 COVID-19 vaccine. Sequencing used immunoSEQ multiplex PCR; TCRdb keeps in-frame clones, though not all of them. Among 150,000 or so clones listed, over 90% were seen once. The specimen comprised peripheral blood, sampled on day 0 of AZD1222 vaccination. The origin of the receptors is an adult in good health. CDR3s include the opening cysteine and the closing phenylalanine or tryptophan. The order of the fields is J gene, clone size, V gene, D gene, CDR3 DNA, CDR3 protein. D genes are given only for firm matches. The listing skips clone size in some rows; elsewhere it reads once, few, many or a size class.

j_gene: TRBJ1-5
abundance: -
v_gene: TRBV27
d_gene: -
CDR3nt: TGTGCCAGCAGGAGGGAGGGTCAGCCCCAGCATTTT
CDR3aa: CASRREGQPQHF

j_gene: TRBJ2-1
abundance: -
v_gene: TRBV7-2
d_gene: -
CDR3nt: TGTGCCAGCAGCTTAGCCCTTACTACCCACTACAATGAGCAGTTCTTC
CDR3aa: CASSLALTTHYNEQFF

j_gene: TRBJ2-7
abundance: -
v_gene: TRBV7-2
d_gene: TRBD1
CDR3nt: TGTGCCAGCAGCTTAGTTCGGTGGACAGGGGTAGTCCACGAGCAGTACTTC
CDR3aa: CASSLVRWTGVVHEQYF

j_gene: TRBJ2-7
abundance: -
v_gene: TRBV4-1
d_gene: TRBD2
CDR3nt: TGCGCCAGCAGCCACGAGGGGCGGGGGGGTGAGTACTTC
CDR3aa: CASSHEGRGGEYF

j_gene: TRBJ2-3
abundance: -
v_gene: TRBV18
d_gene: -
CDR3nt: TGTGCCAGCTCACCCGGGGGACCGCGATTTCGGGCAGATACGCAGTATTTT
CDR3aa: CASSPGGPRFRADTQYF

j_gene: TRBJ1-5
abundance: -
v_gene: TRBV28
d_gene: -
CDR3nt: TGTGCCAGCATTGCTACAAAGGGCCCACGTGGCCAGCCCCAGCATTTT
CDR3aa: CASIATKGPRGQPQHF

j_gene: TRBJ2-2
abundance: once
v_gene: TRBV9
d_gene: TRBD1
CDR3nt: TGTGCCAGCAGTTCACCTTCAGGGGGCTTTAGAACCGGGGAGCTGTTTTTT
CDR3aa: CASSSPSGGFRTGELFF

j_gene: TRBJ2-7
abundance: -
v_gene: TRBV7-2
d_gene: -
CDR3nt: TGTGCCAGCAGTCTCTCCCCCTACGAGCAGTACTTC
CDR3aa: CASSLSPYEQYF

j_gene: TRBJ1-2
abundance: -
v_gene: TRBV19
d_gene: -
CDR3nt: TGTGCCAGTAGTATAACGGGAATTAACTATGGCTACACCTTC
CDR3aa: CASSITGINYGYTF

j_gene: TRBJ1-5
abundance: -
v_gene: TRBV6-5
d_gene: -
CDR3nt: TGTGCCACCACTAGAACAGGGAACAATCAGCCCCAGCATTTT
CDR3aa: CATTRTGNNQPQHF

j_gene: TRBJ2-7
abundance: -
v_gene: TRBV6-4
d_gene: -
CDR3nt: TGTGCCAGCAGTGTTCAAGCGGAGGGGGCCTACGAGCAGTACTTC
CDR3aa: CASSVQAEGAYEQYF

j_gene: TRBJ2-1
abundance: -
v_gene: TRBV9
d_gene: -
CDR3nt: TGTGCCAGCAGCGTAGACGCCCGGGGGTCCGCATTAAAGGAGCAGTTCTTC
CDR3aa: CASSVDARGSALKEQFF

j_gene: TRBJ2-5
abundance: -
v_gene: TRBV7-3
d_gene: -
CDR3nt: TGTGCCAGCAGCCCCACTCCCTCGGACCTAGGGGGGACCCAGTACTTC
CDR3aa: CASSPTPSDLGGTQYF

j_gene: TRBJ2-1
abundance: -
v_gene: TRBV3-1/TRBV3-2
d_gene: TRBD1
CDR3nt: TGTGCCAGCAGCCGGACAGACAGGGTCTCCTACAATGAGCAGTTCTTC
CDR3aa: CASSRTDRVSYNEQFF

j_gene: TRBJ2-7
abundance: -
v_gene: TRBV19
d_gene: -
CDR3nt: TGTGCCAGTAGTATTGGAGTAGCCCTTTTTGCCGAGCAGTACTTC
CDR3aa: CASSIGVALFAEQYF

j_gene: TRBJ1-6
abundance: -
v_gene: TRBV27
d_gene: TRBD1
CDR3nt: TGTGCCAGCAGTTTGTACAGGGGGAGGGGGGTCACTTCACCCCTCCACTTT
CDR3aa: CASSLYRGRGVTSPLHF

j_gene: TRBJ1-4
abundance: -
v_gene: TRBV7-9
d_gene: TRBD1
CDR3nt: TGTGCCAGCAGCTCAGGGACAGATTTAAATGAAAAACTGTTTTTT
CDR3aa: CASSSGTDLNEKLFF

j_gene: TRBJ2-2
abundance: -
v_gene: TRBV3-1/TRBV3-2
d_gene: -
CDR3nt: TGTGCCAGCAGCCAAGGTCCGGGAAAAGGGGGCGGGGAGCTGTTTTTT
CDR3aa: CASSQGPGKGGGELFF

j_gene: TRBJ2-1
abundance: -
v_gene: TRBV25-1
d_gene: -
CDR3nt: TGTGCCAGCAGTGAACGGTCCAGGGGCTCCTACAATGAGCAGTTCTTC
CDR3aa: CASSERSRGSYNEQFF

j_gene: TRBJ2-1
abundance: -
v_gene: TRBV19
d_gene: -
CDR3nt: TGTGCCACATCGGTGGCGGGGAGTTCCTACAATGAGCAGTTCTTC
CDR3aa: CATSVAGSSYNEQFF

j_gene: TRBJ2-7
abundance: -
v_gene: TRBV5-1
d_gene: -
CDR3nt: TGCGCCAGCAGCTATACGATGGGGGGAACACCCTACGAGCAGTACTTC
CDR3aa: CASSYTMGGTPYEQYF

j_gene: TRBJ2-3
abundance: -
v_gene: TRBV7-9
d_gene: TRBD2
CDR3nt: TGTGCCAGCAGACCTCGTGGGACTGGGAAGCGGGAGTCAGATACGCAGTATTTT
CDR3aa: CASRPRGTGKRESDTQYF

j_gene: TRBJ2-1
abundance: -
v_gene: TRBV5-5
d_gene: TRBD2
CDR3nt: TGTGCCAGCAGTACGGGAGGGCTGGGTGAGCAGTTCTTC
CDR3aa: CASSTGGLGEQFF

j_gene: TRBJ2-5
abundance: -
v_gene: TRBV10-3
d_gene: -
CDR3nt: TGTGCCATCAGTAGTGGGGTCCGAGAGACCCAGTACTTC
CDR3aa: CAISSGVRETQYF

j_gene: TRBJ2-3
abundance: -
v_gene: TRBV7-3
d_gene: TRBD2
CDR3nt: TGTGCCAGCAGCGAGGGACTAAGAGATACGCAGTATTTT
CDR3aa: CASSEGLRDTQYF

j_gene: TRBJ1-1
abundance: -
v_gene: TRBV10-3
d_gene: -
CDR3nt: TGTGCCATCAGTGTCACCCTGGGAGAATACACTGAAGCTTTCTTT
CDR3aa: CAISVTLGEYTEAFF

j_gene: TRBJ2-7
abundance: -
v_gene: TRBV6-6
d_gene: TRBD1
CDR3nt: TGTGCCAGCAGGGCGGGACAGGGGACAGTCTACGAGCAGTACTTC
CDR3aa: CASRAGQGTVYEQYF

j_gene: TRBJ1-2
abundance: once
v_gene: TRBV18
d_gene: -
CDR3nt: TGTGCCAGCTCACCAGATTCTAGCTATGGCTACACCTTC
CDR3aa: CASSPDSSYGYTF

j_gene: TRBJ1-5
abundance: -
v_gene: TRBV21-1
d_gene: -
CDR3nt: TGTGCCAGCAGCAAAGAGGGGGCAAGCAATCAGCCCCAGCATTTT
CDR3aa: CASSKEGASNQPQHF

j_gene: TRBJ1-4
abundance: -
v_gene: TRBV5-1
d_gene: TRBD1
CDR3nt: TGCGCCAGCAGCCCGGGACAGGCGGGCACAACTAATGAAAAACTGTTTTTT
CDR3aa: CASSPGQAGTTNEKLFF

j_gene: TRBJ2-1
abundance: -
v_gene: TRBV21-1
d_gene: -
CDR3nt: TGTGCCAGCAGCAAAGGAGGGCTTAGCGGGAGCTACAATGAGCAGTTCTTC
CDR3aa: CASSKGGLSGSYNEQFF

j_gene: TRBJ2-7
abundance: -
v_gene: TRBV5-1
d_gene: TRBD2
CDR3nt: TGCGCCAGCAGCTGGGGACTAGCGGGAGGGTTACGCGAGCAGTACTTC
CDR3aa: CASSWGLAGGLREQYF

j_gene: TRBJ2-2
abundance: -
v_gene: TRBV11-3
d_gene: -
CDR3nt: TGTGCCAGCAGCTTACAGGGACTGACCGGGGAGCTGTTTTTT
CDR3aa: CASSLQGLTGELFF

j_gene: TRBJ1-5
abundance: once
v_gene: TRBV4-3
d_gene: -
CDR3nt: TGCGCCAGCAGCCAAGATTCGGGGTCCCCCAATCAGCCCCAGCATTTT
CDR3aa: CASSQDSGSPNQPQHF

j_gene: TRBJ2-1
abundance: -
v_gene: TRBV5-1
d_gene: TRBD2
CDR3nt: TGCGCCAGCAGCTCTACCGGACTAGTAGGTGACAATGAGCAGTTCTTC
CDR3aa: CASSSTGLVGDNEQFF

j_gene: TRBJ2-4
abundance: -
v_gene: TRBV5-1
d_gene: -
CDR3nt: TGCGCCAGCAGCGGAAACAGGGAAGCCAAAAACATTCAGTACTTC
CDR3aa: CASSGNREAKNIQYF

j_gene: TRBJ1-6
abundance: -
v_gene: TRBV10-3
d_gene: TRBD1
CDR3nt: TGTGCCATCAGTAGGGCGACAGGGGGGTCCTATAATTCACCCCTCCACTTT
CDR3aa: CAISRATGGSYNSPLHF

j_gene: TRBJ1-2
abundance: -
v_gene: TRBV3-1/TRBV3-2
d_gene: TRBD1
CDR3nt: TGTGCCAGCAGCGCCCGACAGGGGAGGCAAGGCTACACCTTC
CDR3aa: CASSARQGRQGYTF

j_gene: TRBJ1-4
abundance: -
v_gene: TRBV24-1
d_gene: TRBD1
CDR3nt: TGTGCCACCAGTGATGGGACAGTTGGTGAAAAACTGTTTTTT
CDR3aa: CATSDGTVGEKLFF

j_gene: TRBJ2-7
abundance: -
v_gene: TRBV3-1/TRBV3-2
d_gene: -
CDR3nt: TGTGCCAGCAGCCTCCTCCCGGGCCCTGAGAGCTCCTACGAGCAGTACTTC
CDR3aa: CASSLLPGPESSYEQYF

j_gene: TRBJ2-7
abundance: -
v_gene: TRBV6-5
d_gene: TRBD1
CDR3nt: TGTGCCAGCAGTTTGTCCGGGACAGCACCCTACGAGCAGTACTTC
CDR3aa: CASSLSGTAPYEQYF

j_gene: TRBJ2-7
abundance: few
v_gene: TRBV5-1
d_gene: -
CDR3nt: TGCGCCAGCAGCTTCCTCGATGGCAGAGGCTACGAGCAGTACTTC
CDR3aa: CASSFLDGRGYEQYF

j_gene: TRBJ2-7
abundance: -
v_gene: TRBV14
d_gene: TRBD1
CDR3nt: TGTGCCAGCAGCCAAGGGGGGACAGCCGTCTACGAGCAGTACTTC
CDR3aa: CASSQGGTAVYEQYF